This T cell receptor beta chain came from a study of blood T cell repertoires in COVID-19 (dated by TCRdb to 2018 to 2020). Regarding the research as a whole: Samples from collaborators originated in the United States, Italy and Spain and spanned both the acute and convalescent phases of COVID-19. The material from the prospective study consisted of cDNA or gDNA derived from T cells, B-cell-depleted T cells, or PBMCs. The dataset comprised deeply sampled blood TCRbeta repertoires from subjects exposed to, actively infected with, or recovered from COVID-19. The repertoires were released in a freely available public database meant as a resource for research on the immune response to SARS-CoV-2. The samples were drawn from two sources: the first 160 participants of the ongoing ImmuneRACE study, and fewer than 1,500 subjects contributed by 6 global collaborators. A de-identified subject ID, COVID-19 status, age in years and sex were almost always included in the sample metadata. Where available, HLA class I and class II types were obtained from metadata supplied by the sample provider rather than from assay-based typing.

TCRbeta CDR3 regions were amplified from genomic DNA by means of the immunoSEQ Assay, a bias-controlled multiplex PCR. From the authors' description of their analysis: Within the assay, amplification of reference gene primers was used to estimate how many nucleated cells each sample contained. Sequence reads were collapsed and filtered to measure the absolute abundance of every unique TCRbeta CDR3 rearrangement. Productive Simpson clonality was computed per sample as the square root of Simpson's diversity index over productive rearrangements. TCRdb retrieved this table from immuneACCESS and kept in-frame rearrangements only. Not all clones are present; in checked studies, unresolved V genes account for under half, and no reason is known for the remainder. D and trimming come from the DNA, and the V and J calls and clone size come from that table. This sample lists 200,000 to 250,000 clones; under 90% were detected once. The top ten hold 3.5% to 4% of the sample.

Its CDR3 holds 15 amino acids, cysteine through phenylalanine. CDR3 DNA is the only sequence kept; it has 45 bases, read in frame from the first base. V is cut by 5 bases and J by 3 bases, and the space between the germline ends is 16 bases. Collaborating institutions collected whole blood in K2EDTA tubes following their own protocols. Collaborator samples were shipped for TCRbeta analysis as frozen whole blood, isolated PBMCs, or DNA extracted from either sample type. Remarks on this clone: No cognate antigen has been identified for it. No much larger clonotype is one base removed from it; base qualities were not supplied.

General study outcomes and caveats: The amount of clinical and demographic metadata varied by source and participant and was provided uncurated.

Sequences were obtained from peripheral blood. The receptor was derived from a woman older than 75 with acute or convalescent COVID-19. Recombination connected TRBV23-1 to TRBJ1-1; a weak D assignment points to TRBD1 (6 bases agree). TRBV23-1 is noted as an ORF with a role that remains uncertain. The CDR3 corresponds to CASSFGGAWDTEAFF. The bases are TGCGCCAGCAGTTTTGGGGGCGCCTGGGACACTGAAGCTTTCTTT.